This T cell receptor (beta chain) originates from a study of somatic mutations in cytotoxic T cells in rheumatoid arthritis. On the study more broadly: A 30 ml EDTA sample of patient blood was drawn right after diagnosis, before any treatment. Using a FACSAria II or Sony SH800, a portion of the V beta antibody-stained T-cell populations were flow-sorted at nearly 100% purity, and among those populations were V beta1+ cells that were then sequenced for TCRB. Study-wide results and limits: Patients with rheumatoid arthritis did not differ significantly from age-matched healthy controls in CD8+ T-cell clonality. No correction for multiple comparisons was applied to the slight TRBV07 underrepresentation in rheumatoid arthritis patients.

V lost 6 bases and J 1 base, leaving 10 bases between the germline ends. The V gene's germline CDR1 is MGHRA and CDR2 YSYEKL. CDR3 length equals 13 residues. Worth noting for this clone: No antigen is known for it.

Measured with immunoSEQ multiplex PCR; TCRdb has only the in-frame clones, and not every one. The profile shows roughly 9,800 clones, 75% to 95% of them singletons. This rearrangement joins TRBV4-1 to TRBJ2-7, with D maybe TRBD1 (6 bases). The sequence was collected from a woman aged 18-35 years with rheumatoid arthritis. Material for sequencing was CD8+ T cells sorted from blood. CDR3 nucleotides: TGCGCCAGCAGTCTCAGGGGTTCCTACGAGCAGTACTTC. It specifies CASSLRGSYEQYF.